A single sample is the source of the 24 T cell receptor beta chains below, sequenced in a study of naive and memory T cell subsets. The beta constant-region primer was an equimolar mix of two oligonucleotides covering TRBC1 and TRBC2. TCRdb recomputed calls from the UMI-ligation and nested PCR reads with MiXCR, one row per CDR3 protein. The table has roughly 98,000 distinct CDR3 sequences, about 6.5% seen once; the top ten hold roughly 1.5%. Sequencing used central memory CD4+ T cells from blood. Receptors originate from a human donor in good health.

Ten or more counts support this clonotype. This chain links TRBV6-2 or TRBV6-3 with TRBJ2-7; a weak D match, TRBD1 (7 bases). This CDR3 has 16 amino acids. Germline loops: CDR1 MNHEY, CDR2 SVGEGT. Trimming left V 0 bases short and J 4 bases short, with 16 bases between. The CDR3 protein is CASSYSNPQGRYEQYF. In DNA form, the CDR3 reads TGTGCCAGCAGTTACTCGAACCCACAGGGGAGGTACGAGCAGTACTTC.

There are many counts of this clonotype. J is TRBJ1-4 and V is TRBV6-6; possibly TRBD1 for D (6 bases). Germline assignment: CDR1 MNHNY and CDR2 SVGAGI (reference sequence). The V end lost 2 bases, the J end lost 5 bases, and 15 bases lay between the germline ends. The CDR3 extends over 16 amino acids. DNA for the CDR3: TGTGCCAGCAGTTACCCACTGGGGCAGGGGAATGAAAAACTGTTTTTT. Protein: CASSYPLGQGNEKLFF.

This clonotype was recorded many times. This chain links TRBV12-3 or TRBV12-4 with TRBJ1-5; the match to TRBD1 covers 7 bases. The V segment lost 2 bases and the J segment 5 bases; nucleotides outside the gene matches: 6. CDR3 length: 15 amino acids. The CDR3 region is CASSLISGGDQPQHF. CDR3 in DNA: TGTGCCAGCAGTTTAATATCAGGGGGGGATCAGCCCCAGCATTTT.

This clonotype was observed many times. This chain links TRBV15 with TRBJ2-7; the match to TRBD1 covers 8 bases. The germline V gene has CDR1 LNHNV and CDR2 YYDKDF (reference sequence). This CDR3 comprises 16 residues. V dropped 3 bases and J dropped 0; count of bases not matched to a gene: 7. Here the CDR3 reads CATSSARQGFSYEQYF. The CDR3 DNA sequence: TGTGCCACCAGCAGCGCCAGACAGGGGTTCTCCTACGAGCAGTACTTC.

Many counts were recorded for this clonotype. The DNA is left out, because the CDR3 cannot be placed on it with certainty; the CDR3 is given as TCRdb lists it. The chain combines TRBV5-6 with TRBJ2-1; the table calls TRBD1, which could not be checked here. Per the germline V gene, CDR1 is SGHDT and CDR2 is YYEEEE. The CDR3 is 12 residues long, counting both termini. The CDR3 protein is CASRNVAQGIFF.

This clonotype was observed a few times. The chain employs TRBV24-1 and TRBJ2-1; TRBD2 matches at 11 bases. In germline, CDR1 is KGHDR, CDR2 SFDVKD. V lost 2 bases to trimming and J lost 7 bases; unmatched junction nucleotides: 12. The CDR3 covers 18 residues. The CDR3 DNA reads as TGTGCCACCAGTGATTCCGCAACCGGGACTAGCGGTCGGAATGAGCAGTTCTTC. This codes for CATSDSATGTSGRNEQFF.

The J gene is TRBJ2-1, the V gene TRBV4-2, with D unclear. V was clipped by 1 base and J by 0 bases, with 10 bases between them. Germline V gives CDR1 LGHNA, CDR2 YNFKEQ. CDR3 size: 16 residues. The CDR3 region is CASSQALSSSYNEQFF. The CDR3 nucleotides are TGTGCCAGCAGCCAAGCCCTATCAAGCTCCTACAATGAGCAGTTCTTC.

The table lists this clonotype with many counts. The gene calls are TRBV7-9 and TRBJ1-2; 8 bases are shared with TRBD1. Germline CDR1 SEHNR, CDR2 FQNEAQ (reference sequence). The V segment lost 6 bases and the J segment 6 bases; nucleotides outside the gene matches: 6. The CDR3 extends over 13 amino acids. CDR3 DNA: TGTGCCAGCAGTTTGACAGGGGTCGATGGCTACACCTTC. Amino acids: CASSLTGVDGYTF.

This clonotype was seen many times. The V gene is TRBV28, the J gene TRBJ1-1; no clear D. The CDR3 loop spans 11 amino acids. From germline, CDR1 is MDHEN and CDR2 SYDVKM. Trimming took 8 bases from V and 0 from J, leaving 4 bases between them. The CDR3 here is CASLMNTEAFF. In nucleotides, the CDR3 is TGTGCCAGCCTCATGAACACTGAAGCTTTCTTT.

The chain links TRBV3-1 to TRBJ2-7; 10 positions match TRBD1. V dropped 4 bases and J dropped 5; count of bases not matched to a gene: 5. The CDR3 sequence is 14 residues long. Germline V lookup: CDR1 LGHDT, CDR2 YNNKEL (reference sequence). Here the CDR3 DNA reads TGTGCCAGCAGCCCCCGACAGGGGGCTAACGAGCAGTACTTC. As protein: CASSPRQGANEQYF.

This clonotype was recorded many times. The rearrangement links TRBV29-1 to TRBJ2-7, with TRBD1 identical over 11 bases. The germline gives CDR1 SQVTM, CDR2 ANQGSEA. V shed 7 bases and J 7 bases; nucleotides not matched to a gene: 9. This CDR3 contains 13 residues. For the CDR3, the DNA is TGCAGCGGGAGGACAGGGGGCGGGGAGGAGCAGTACTTC. It specifies CSGRTGGGEEQYF.

This clonotype was counted many times. The rearrangement links TRBV7-9 to TRBJ2-3, with D uncertain. The CDR3 runs 14 residues. The V gene's germline CDR1 is SEHNR and CDR2 FQNEAQ (reference sequence). V shed 5 bases and J shed 6 bases, with 15 bases lying between them. CDR3 region: CASSPARERDTQYF. The CDR3 DNA sequence: TGTGCCAGCAGCCCCGCGAGAGAGAGGGATACGCAGTATTTT.

The chain employs TRBV5-1 and TRBJ2-5, with 9 bases lining up with TRBD2. The germline V gene has CDR1 SGHRS and CDR2 YFSETQ. V shed 4 bases and J 2 bases; nucleotides not matched to a gene: 9. The CDR3 totals 16 residues. The CDR3 DNA sequence: TGCGCCAGCAGCCAGTTGCTAGCGGGGACTCAAGAGACCCAGTACTTC. Protein product: CASSQLLAGTQETQYF.

The sample holds many counts of this clonotype. The chain employs TRBV14 and TRBJ2-7, with D tentatively TRBD1 (5 bases). V was clipped by 4 bases and J by 4 bases, with 5 bases between them. Germline CDR1 and CDR2: SGHDN and FVKESK. This CDR3 contains 11 residues. CDR3 nucleotides: TGTGCCAGCAGCCCAGGGTACGAGCAGTACTTC. It translates to CASSPGYEQYF.

The rearrangement links TRBV5-1 to TRBJ2-7, with 9 bases identical to TRBD2. This CDR3 comprises 15 residues. Germline V gene data show CDR1 as SGHRS and CDR2 as YFSETQ. V lost 1 base, J lost 2 bases, and 4 bases stayed unmatched. The CDR3 region has the DNA TGCGCCAGCAGCTTGCGCGGGGGGGCCACCTACGAGCAGTACTTC. Residues: CASSLRGGATYEQYF.

Only a few counts were recorded for this clonotype. This chain joins TRBV24-1 and TRBJ2-4, with 8 bases identical to TRBD1. The CDR3 runs 15 residues. Germline CDR1 and CDR2: KGHDR and SFDVKD. V lost 5 bases to trimming and J lost 8 bases; unmatched junction nucleotides: 10. CDR3 DNA sequence: TGTGCCACCAGTGTCCTCCCGGACAGGGAGTACATTCAGTACTTC. Translated, it gives CATSVLPDREYIQYF.

This chain connects TRBV30 to TRBJ1-1, with D possibly TRBD1 on 6 matching bases. The V end was cut by 0 bases, the J end by 2 bases, with 13 bases between. Germline CDR1 and CDR2: GTSNPN and SVGIG (reference sequence). CDR3 length: 15 amino acids. CDR3 residues: CAWSVPGHTNTEAFF. The CDR3 nucleotides read TGTGCCTGGAGTGTACCGGGACACACAAACACTGAAGCTTTCTTT.

This clonotype was observed many times. The chain uses TRBV10-3 and TRBJ1-1, with D unresolved. This CDR3 has 12 amino acids. CDR1 is ENHRY, CDR2 SYGVKD, per germline. Trimming left V 11 bases short and J 1 base short, with 11 bases between. The CDR3: CAAASGNTEAFF. The CDR3 DNA sequence: TGTGCCGCGGCTTCGGGGAACACTGAAGCTTTCTTT.

This clonotype was counted many times. This CDR3 reads CSAGTFTEAFF. Written as DNA, the CDR3 is TGCAGCGCAGGGACCTTCACTGAAGCTTTCTTT. The rearrangement links TRBV29-1 to TRBJ1-1; D is possibly TRBD1 (5 bases). The ends were cut back, 7 bases at V and 4 bases at J, with 10 bases in the middle. This CDR3 has 11 residues. From germline, CDR1 is SQVTM and CDR2 ANQGSEA. Full variable domain (outside the CDR3, taken from reference TRBV29-1 and TRBJ1-1): SAVISQKPSRDICQRGTSLTIQCQVDSQVTMMFWYRQQPGQSLTLIATANQGSEATYESGFVIDKFPISRPNLTFSTLTVSNMSPEDSSIYLCSAGTFTEAFFGQGTRLTVV.

This clonotype was detected ten times or more. V usage is TRBV29-1 and J usage is TRBJ1-2; D gene ambiguous. Germline V CDR1 and CDR2: SQVTM, ANQGSEA. Trimming left V 2 bases short and J 6 bases short, with 10 bases between. The CDR3 length is 12 residues. The DNA of the CDR3 is TGCAGCGTTGAATCTGGCGTGGATGGCTACACCTTC. Its protein is CSVESGVDGYTF.

This clonotype was picked up many times. The chain employs TRBV7-9 and TRBJ1-1; D possibly corresponds to TRBD1 (5 bases). The CDR3 loop spans 14 amino acids. Deletions cut 0 bases from V and 4 bases from J, with 9 bases between. The germline gives CDR1 SEHNR, CDR2 FQNEAQ (reference sequence). The CDR3 sequence is CASSLALGGTEAFF. CDR3 nucleotides: TGTGCCAGCAGCTTAGCGCTGGGGGGCACTGAAGCTTTCTTT.

This chain connects TRBV28 to TRBJ2-7, with D perhaps TRBD2 (6 bases). V lost 5 bases, J lost 1 base, and 15 bases lay in between. This CDR3 is 15 amino acids long. Germline CDR1 reads MDHEN; CDR2 reads SYDVKM. The CDR3 DNA follows: TGTGCCAGCAGTCCCGCGGGAACTCGGTCCTACGAGCAGTACTTC. Its protein is CASSPAGTRSYEQYF.

The chain joins TRBV5-4 to TRBJ2-1; no clear D. The V and J ends lost 3 bases and 5 bases respectively, with 12 bases between them. The CDR3 is 14 residues long. Germline lookup yields CDR1 SGHNT and CDR2 YYREEE (reference sequence). Here the CDR3 DNA reads TGTGCCAGCAGCTGGCGCGGCAGGAACAATGAGCAGTTCTTC. Residues: CASSWRGRNNEQFF.

This clonotype was seen many times. V gene TRBV20-1 combines with J gene TRBJ1-5; 11 bases line up with TRBD1. There are 18 residues in the CDR3. The J segment lost 1 base and the V segment lost 5 bases, leaving 13 bases of the junction unmatched. In germline, CDR1 is DFQATT, CDR2 SNEGSKA (reference sequence). CDR3: CSARKGTGGRASNQPQHF. CDR3 bases: TGCAGTGCTCGAAAGGGGACAGGGGGTCGGGCGAGCAATCAGCCCCAGCATTTT.